Detailed here is one T cell receptor beta chain. As handled by the study authors: Using reference gene primer amplification, nucleated cell counts were estimated. The method was immunoSEQ multiplex PCR; TCRdb's version includes in-frame clones alone and lacks a portion of them. V and J calls and clone size are those listed in that table; D and trimming were worked out from the DNA. The repertoire has 160,000 or so clones, 80% to 90% of them found once; the top ten carry roughly 1%. The V gene's germline CDR1 is LNHDA and CDR2 SQIVND (reference sequence). This CDR3 comprises 14 residues. V gave up 2 bases and J gave up 5 bases; unmatched junction bases: 2. This sample is part of a study of blood T cell repertoires in COVID-19. Study-wide context: From the United States, Italy and Spain came samples of acute and convalescent COVID-19.

The V call is TRBV19, the J call TRBJ1-5; TRBD1 aligns across 8 bases. This TCR derives from a middle-aged man with acute or convalescent COVID-19. Input material: peripheral blood. CDR3 DNA sequence: TGTGCCAGTAGTATACAGGGGGCGGATCAGCCCCAGCATTTT. This encodes CASSIQGADQPQHF.